This TCR beta chain derives from a study of cytomegalovirus exposure and HLA in healthy donors. The PCR contained 60 Vbeta and 13 Jbeta primers. Using immunoSEQ multiplex PCR, the repertoire was profiled, and TCRdb retains in-frame clones only, with some absent. The table lists about 150,000 clones, about 80% of them singletons. The junction had 9 bases not matched to a gene; V was cut back by 1 base and J by 2 bases. Germline CDR1 and CDR2: LNHDA and SQIVND (reference sequence). This CDR3 has 18 residues. The material sequenced was PBMCs. The chain is built from TRBV19 and TRBJ2-7; 12 nucleotides match TRBD2. The sequence was collected from a middle-aged man in good health and CMV-seropositive. The CDR3 DNA is TGTGCCAGTAGTATAGTGTGGACTAGCGGGAAACCTACCTACGAGCAGTACTTC. It yields the protein CASSIVWTSGKPTYEQYF.